The entry below gives a single T cell receptor beta chain sequence along with its context. Its antigen is not known. This record belongs to a study of cytomegalovirus exposure and HLA in healthy donors. About the study: An early release of data contained 70 million to 95 million unique TCRs, which came from HLA-typed donors.

Study-level points and caveats: Published work reported that the classifier diagnosed cytomegalovirus status with high specificity and sensitivity.

The germline V gene encodes CDR1 SGHVS and CDR2 FNYEAQ. This CDR3 comprises 18 residues. Losses at the gene ends were 5 bases for V and 5 bases for J; bases not matched to a gene: 11. PCR was performed using 60 Vbeta and 13 Jbeta primers. Only in-frame clones appear in the TCRdb table, and some are missing; sequencing was by immunoSEQ multiplex PCR. The sample comprises tens of thousands of clones, 65% to 70% of which are singletons, and about 20% rests with the top ten. The chain combines TRBV7-6 with TRBJ2-2, with 13 bases matching TRBD2. The clonotype comes from a man between 35 and 55 years old in good health and CMV-seropositive. The specimen was PBMCs. In DNA, the CDR3 is TGTGCCAGCAGCATGAACTCACTAGCGGGGGGGCAGACCGGGGAGCTGTTTTTT. It encodes CASSMNSLAGGQTGELFF.